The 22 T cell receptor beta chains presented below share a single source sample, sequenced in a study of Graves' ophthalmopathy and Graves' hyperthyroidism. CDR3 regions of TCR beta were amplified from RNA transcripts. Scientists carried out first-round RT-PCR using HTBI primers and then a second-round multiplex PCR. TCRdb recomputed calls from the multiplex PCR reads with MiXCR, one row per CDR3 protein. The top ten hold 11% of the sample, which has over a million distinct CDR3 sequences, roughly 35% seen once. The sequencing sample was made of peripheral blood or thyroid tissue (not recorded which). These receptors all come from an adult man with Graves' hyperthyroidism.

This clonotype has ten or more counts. DNA of the CDR3: TGCAGTGCTAGGGCGGGGAACACTGAAGCTTTCTTT. Translated, it gives CSARAGNTEAFF. The chain joins TRBV20-1 to TRBJ1-1; D ambiguous. Germline CDR1 is DFQATT and CDR2 is SNEGSKA (reference sequence). Trimming removed 3 bases from V and 1 base from J, with 6 bases in between. The CDR3 spans 12 residues.

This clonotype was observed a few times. As DNA, the CDR3 is TGCGCCAGCAGCCAAGAGGCCTCTGTTGGAAACACCATATATTTT. Protein product: CASSQEASVGNTIYF. V and J are TRBV4-3 and TRBJ1-3; D is unclear. This CDR3 contains 15 residues. V was cut by 0 bases and J by 3 bases, with 9 bases left in between. Germline V CDR1 and CDR2: LGHNA, YSLEER.

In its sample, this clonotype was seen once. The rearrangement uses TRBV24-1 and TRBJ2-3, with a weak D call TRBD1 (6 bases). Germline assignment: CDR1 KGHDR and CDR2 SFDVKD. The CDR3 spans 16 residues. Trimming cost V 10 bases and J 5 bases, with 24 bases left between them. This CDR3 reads CATGPGQYEEEDTQYF. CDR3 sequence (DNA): TGTGCCACAGGGCCTGGACAGTACGAAGAAGAAGATACGCAGTATTTT.

The CDR3 sequence is CASSLSGMYQETQYF. The CDR3 bases are TGCGCCAGCAGCTTAAGCGGGATGTACCAAGAGACCCAGTACTTC. This chain uses TRBV5-1 with TRBJ2-5; 7 bases agree with TRBD2. Germline V lookup: CDR1 SGHRS, CDR2 YFSETQ. With 2 bases clipped from V and 0 bases from J, the junction kept 4 bases outside the gene matches. The CDR3 is 15 amino acids. Based on the CDR3 plus reference TRBV5-1 and TRBJ2-5, the full variable domain is KAGVTQTPRYLIKTRGQQVTLSCSPISGHRSVSWYQQTPGQGLQFLFEYFSETQRNKGNFPGRFSGRQFSNSRSEMNVSTLELGDSALYLCASSLSGMYQETQYFGPGTRLLVL.

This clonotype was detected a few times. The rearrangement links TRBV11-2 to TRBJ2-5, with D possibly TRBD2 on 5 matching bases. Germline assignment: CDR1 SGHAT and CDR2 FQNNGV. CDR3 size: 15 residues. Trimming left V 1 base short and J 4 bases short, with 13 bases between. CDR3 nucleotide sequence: TGTGCCAGCAGCTTAGGTCTACTAGTGGGAGAGACCCAGTACTTC. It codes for CASSLGLLVGETQYF.

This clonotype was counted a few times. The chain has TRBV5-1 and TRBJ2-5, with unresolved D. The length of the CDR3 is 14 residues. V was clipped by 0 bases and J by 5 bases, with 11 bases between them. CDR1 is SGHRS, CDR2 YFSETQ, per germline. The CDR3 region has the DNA TGCGCCAGCAGCTTGGCTCAAAGGTCGGAGACCCAGTACTTC. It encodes CASSLAQRSETQYF.

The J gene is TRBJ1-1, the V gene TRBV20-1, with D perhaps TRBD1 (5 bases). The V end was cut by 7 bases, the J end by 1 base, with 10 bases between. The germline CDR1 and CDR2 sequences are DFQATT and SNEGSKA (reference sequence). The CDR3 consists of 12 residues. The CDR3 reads CSGPGQNTEAFF. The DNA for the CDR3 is TGCAGTGGTCCCGGACAGAACACTGAAGCTTTCTTT.

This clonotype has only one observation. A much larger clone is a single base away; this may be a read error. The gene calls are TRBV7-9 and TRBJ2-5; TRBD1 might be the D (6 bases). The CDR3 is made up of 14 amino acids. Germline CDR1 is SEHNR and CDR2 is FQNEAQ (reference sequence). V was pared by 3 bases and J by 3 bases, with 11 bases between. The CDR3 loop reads CASSFYHREETQYF. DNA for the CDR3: TGTGCCAGCAGCTTCTATCACAGGGAAGAGACCCAGTACTTC.

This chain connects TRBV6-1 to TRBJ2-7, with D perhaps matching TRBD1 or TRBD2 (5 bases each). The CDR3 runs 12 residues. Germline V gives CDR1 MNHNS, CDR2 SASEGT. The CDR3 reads CATWGSSYEQYF. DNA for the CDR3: TGTGCTACGTGGGGGAGCTCCTACGAGCAGTACTTC.

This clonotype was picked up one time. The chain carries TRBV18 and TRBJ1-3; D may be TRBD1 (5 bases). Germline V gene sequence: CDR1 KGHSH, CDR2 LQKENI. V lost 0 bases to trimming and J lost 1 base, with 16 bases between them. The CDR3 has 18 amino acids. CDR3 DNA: TGTGCCAGCTCACCACCTTCGAGGGGCCGGGCGTCTGGAAACACCATATATTTT. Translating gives CASSPPSRGRASGNTIYF.

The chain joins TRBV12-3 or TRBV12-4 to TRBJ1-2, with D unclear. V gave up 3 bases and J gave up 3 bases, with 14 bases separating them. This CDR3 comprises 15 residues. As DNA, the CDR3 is TGTGCCAGCAGTTTTACTGCCGGTTTCGACTATGGCTACACCTTC. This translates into CASSFTAGFDYGYTF.

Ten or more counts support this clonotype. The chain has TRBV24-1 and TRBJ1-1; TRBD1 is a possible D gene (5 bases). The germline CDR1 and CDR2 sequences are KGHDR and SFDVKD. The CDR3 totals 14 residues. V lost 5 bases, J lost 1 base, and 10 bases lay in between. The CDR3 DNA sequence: TGTGCCACCAGTGGCGCAGGGACGAACACTGAAGCTTTCTTT. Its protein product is CATSGAGTNTEAFF.

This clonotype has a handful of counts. CDR3 amino acids: CSAKTGGGNTEAFF. In DNA form, the CDR3 reads TGCAGCGCTAAGACAGGGGGCGGGAACACTGAAGCTTTCTTT. V is TRBV29-1 and J is TRBJ1-1, with 10 nucleotides matching TRBD1. The CDR3 contains 14 residues. The trim removed 7 bases at V and 1 base at J, leaving 6 bases unmatched. CDR1 is SQVTM and CDR2 is ANQGSEA in the germline V gene.

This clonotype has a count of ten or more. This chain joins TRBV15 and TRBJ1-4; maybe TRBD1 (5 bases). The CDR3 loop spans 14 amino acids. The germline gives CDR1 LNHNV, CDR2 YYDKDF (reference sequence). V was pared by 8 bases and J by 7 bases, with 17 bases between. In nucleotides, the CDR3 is TGTGCCACCCAAGGGGAGGGACGGGCTGAAAAACTGTTTTTT. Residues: CATQGEGRAEKLFF. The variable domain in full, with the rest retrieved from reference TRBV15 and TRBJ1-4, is DAMVIQNPRYQVTQFGKPVTLSCSQTLNHNVMYWYQQKSSQAPKLLFHYYDKDFNNEADTPDNFQSRRPNTSFCFLDIRSPGLGDTAMYLCATQGEGRAEKLFFGSGTQLSVL.

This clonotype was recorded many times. The CDR3 spells CASSAWGEDEQYF. The DNA of the CDR3 is TGTGCCAGCAGCGCTTGGGGGGAGGACGAGCAGTACTTC. This sequence joins TRBV9 and TRBJ2-7; the D gene is possibly TRBD2 (6 bases). Germline V gene lookup returns CDR1 SGDLS and CDR2 YYNGEE. V lost 3 bases and J 5 bases, leaving 12 bases between the germline ends. The CDR3 sequence is 13 residues long. The full variable domain, in which reference TRBV9 and TRBJ2-7 provide the parts outside the CDR3, is DSGVTQTPKHLITATGQRVTLRCSPRSGDLSVYWYQQSLDQGLQFLIQYYNGEERAKGNILERFSAQQFPDLHSELNLSSLELGDSALYFCASSAWGEDEQYFGPGTRLTVT.

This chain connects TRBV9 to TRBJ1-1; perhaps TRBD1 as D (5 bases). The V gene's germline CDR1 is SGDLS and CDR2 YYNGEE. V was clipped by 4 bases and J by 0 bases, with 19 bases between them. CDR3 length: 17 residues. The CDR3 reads CASSPGRDGSMNTEAFF. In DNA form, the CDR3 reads TGTGCCAGCAGCCCAGGACGGGACGGGAGCATGAACACTGAAGCTTTCTTT.

The CDR3 loop reads CASSDPSGTSGSTEQYF. The CDR3 coding sequence is TGTGCCAGCAGTGACCCTTCCGGGACTAGCGGGAGTACCGAGCAGTACTTC. This chain uses TRBV6-1 with TRBJ2-7; 14 bases align to TRBD2. This CDR3 is built from 17 residues. Germline trimming cut 3 bases from V and 6 bases from J; bases unmatched to any gene: 10. Looked up from germline, CDR1 is MNHNS and CDR2 is SASEGT.

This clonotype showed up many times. The chain's CDR3 is CATGQDRGSYEQYF. The DNA of the CDR3 is TGTGCCACCGGGCAGGACAGGGGCTCCTACGAGCAGTACTTC. The chain uses TRBV5-8 and TRBJ2-7; 9 bases agree with TRBD1. Germline CDR1 and CDR2: SGHTS and YDEGEE. V was clipped by 9 bases and J by 0 bases; unmatched bases: 7. The CDR3 loop spans 14 amino acids.

The CDR3 loop is CAWSRPLLHEQYF. CDR3 sequence (DNA): TGTGCCTGGAGTCGGCCCTTACTCCACGAGCAGTACTTC. The chain combines TRBV30 with TRBJ2-7; D unclear. V dropped 2 bases and J dropped 5 bases, with 13 bases sitting between them. This CDR3 is built from 13 residues. Germline V CDR1 and CDR2: GTSNPN, SVGIG (reference sequence).

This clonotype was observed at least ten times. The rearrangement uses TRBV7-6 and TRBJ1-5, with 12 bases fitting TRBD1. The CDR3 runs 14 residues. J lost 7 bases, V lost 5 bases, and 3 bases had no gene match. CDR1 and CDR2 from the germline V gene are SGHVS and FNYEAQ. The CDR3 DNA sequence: TGTGCCAGCAGCCGGGACAGGGGGCTGCAGCCCCAGCATTTT. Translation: CASSRDRGLQPQHF.

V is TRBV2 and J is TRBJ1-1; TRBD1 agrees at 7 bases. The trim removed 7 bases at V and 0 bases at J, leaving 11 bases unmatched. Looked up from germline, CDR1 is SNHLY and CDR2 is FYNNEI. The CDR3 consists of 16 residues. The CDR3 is CASTYRGGYMNTEAFF. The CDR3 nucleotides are TGTGCCAGCACCTACAGGGGAGGTTACATGAACACTGAAGCTTTCTTT.

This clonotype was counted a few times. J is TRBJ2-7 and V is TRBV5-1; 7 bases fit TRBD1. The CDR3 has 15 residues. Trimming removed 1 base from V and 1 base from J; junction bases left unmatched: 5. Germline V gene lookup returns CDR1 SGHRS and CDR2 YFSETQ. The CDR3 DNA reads TGCGCCAGCAGCTTGACAGGGGTGGTTTCCTACGAGCAGTACTTC. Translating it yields CASSLTGVVSYEQYF. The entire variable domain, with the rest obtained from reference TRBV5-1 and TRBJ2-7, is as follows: KAGVTQTPRYLIKTRGQQVTLSCSPISGHRSVSWYQQTPGQGLQFLFEYFSETQRNKGNFPGRFSGRQFSNSRSEMNVSTLELGDSALYLCASSLTGVVSYEQYFGPGTRLTVT.